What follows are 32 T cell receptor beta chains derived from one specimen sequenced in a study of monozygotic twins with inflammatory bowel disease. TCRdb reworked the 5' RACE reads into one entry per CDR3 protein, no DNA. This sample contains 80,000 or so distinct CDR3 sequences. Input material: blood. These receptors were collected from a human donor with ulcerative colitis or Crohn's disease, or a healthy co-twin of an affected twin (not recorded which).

The chain's CDR3 is CASTLITGRETNTGELFF. The chain has TRBV3-1 and TRBJ2-2; TCRdb returns TRBD1, unconfirmable since there is no DNA. In germline, CDR1 is LGHDT, CDR2 YNNKEL (reference sequence). This CDR3 comprises 18 residues. The variable domain in full, with the rest retrieved from reference TRBV3-1 and TRBJ2-2, is DTAVSQTPKYLVTQMGNDKSIKCEQNLGHDTMYWYKQDSKKFLKIMFSYNNKELIINETVPNRFSPKSPDKAHLNLHINSLELGDSAVYFCASTLITGRETNTGELFFGEGSRLTVL.

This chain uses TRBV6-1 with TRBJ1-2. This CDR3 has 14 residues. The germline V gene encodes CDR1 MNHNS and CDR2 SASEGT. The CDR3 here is CASRPDWFNYGYTF.

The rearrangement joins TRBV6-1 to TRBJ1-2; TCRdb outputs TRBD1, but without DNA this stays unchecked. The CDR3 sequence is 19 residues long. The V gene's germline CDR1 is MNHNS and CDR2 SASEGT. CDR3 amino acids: CASSRTEGPGQGRNYGYTF.

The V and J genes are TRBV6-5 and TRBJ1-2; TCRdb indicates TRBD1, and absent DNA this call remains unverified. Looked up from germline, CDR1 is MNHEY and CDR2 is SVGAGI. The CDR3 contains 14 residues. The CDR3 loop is CASSYSADRDGYTF.

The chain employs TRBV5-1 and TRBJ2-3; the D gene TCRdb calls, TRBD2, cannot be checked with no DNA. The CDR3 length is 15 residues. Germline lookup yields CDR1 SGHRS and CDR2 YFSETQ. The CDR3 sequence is CASSLERGGQDTQYF.

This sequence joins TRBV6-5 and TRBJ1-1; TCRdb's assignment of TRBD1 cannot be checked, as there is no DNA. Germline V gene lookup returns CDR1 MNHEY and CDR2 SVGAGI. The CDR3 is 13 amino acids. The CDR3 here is CASTGPRNTEAFF.

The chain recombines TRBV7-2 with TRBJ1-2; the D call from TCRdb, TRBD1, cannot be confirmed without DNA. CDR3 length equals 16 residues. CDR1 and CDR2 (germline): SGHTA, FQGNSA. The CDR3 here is CASSLGTQGIYGGYTF.

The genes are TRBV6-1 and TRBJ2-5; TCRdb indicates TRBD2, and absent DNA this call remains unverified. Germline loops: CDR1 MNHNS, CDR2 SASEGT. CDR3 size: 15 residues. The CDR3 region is CASCPRWLGLETQYF.

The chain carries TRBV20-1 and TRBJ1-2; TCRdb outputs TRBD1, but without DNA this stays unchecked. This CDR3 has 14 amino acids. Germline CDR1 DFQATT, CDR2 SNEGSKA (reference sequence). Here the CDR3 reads CSARDPGQPYGYTF.

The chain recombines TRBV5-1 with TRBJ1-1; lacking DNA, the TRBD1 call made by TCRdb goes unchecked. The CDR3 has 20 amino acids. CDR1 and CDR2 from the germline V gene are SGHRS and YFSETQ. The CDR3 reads CASSYGDIHSPKKMNTEAFF.

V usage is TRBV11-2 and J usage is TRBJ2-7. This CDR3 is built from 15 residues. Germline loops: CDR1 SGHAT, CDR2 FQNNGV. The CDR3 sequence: CASSLWSGISYEQYF.

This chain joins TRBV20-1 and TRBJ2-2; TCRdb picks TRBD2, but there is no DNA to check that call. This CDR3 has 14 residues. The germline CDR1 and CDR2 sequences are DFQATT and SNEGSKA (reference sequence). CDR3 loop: CSATGTINTGELFF.

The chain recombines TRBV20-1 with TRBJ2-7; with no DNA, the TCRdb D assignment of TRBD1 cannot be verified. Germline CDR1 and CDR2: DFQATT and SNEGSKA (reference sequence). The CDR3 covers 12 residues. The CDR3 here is CSARADRDEQYF.

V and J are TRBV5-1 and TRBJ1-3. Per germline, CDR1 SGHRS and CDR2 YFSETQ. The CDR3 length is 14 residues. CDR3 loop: CASSLEAVGNTIYF.

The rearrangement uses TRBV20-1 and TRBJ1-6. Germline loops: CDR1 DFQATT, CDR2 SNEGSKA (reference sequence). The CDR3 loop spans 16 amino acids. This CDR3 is CSARVGGLPPNSPLHF.

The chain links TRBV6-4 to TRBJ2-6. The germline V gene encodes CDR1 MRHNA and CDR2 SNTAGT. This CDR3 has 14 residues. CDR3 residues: CASSRASGANVLTF.

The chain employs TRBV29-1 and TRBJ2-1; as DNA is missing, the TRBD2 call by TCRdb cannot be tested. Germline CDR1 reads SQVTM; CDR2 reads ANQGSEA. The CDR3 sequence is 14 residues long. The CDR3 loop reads CSVEAPEGYNEQFF.

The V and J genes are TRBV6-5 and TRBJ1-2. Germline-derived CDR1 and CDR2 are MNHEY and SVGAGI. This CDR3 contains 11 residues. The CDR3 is CASSDNYGYTF.

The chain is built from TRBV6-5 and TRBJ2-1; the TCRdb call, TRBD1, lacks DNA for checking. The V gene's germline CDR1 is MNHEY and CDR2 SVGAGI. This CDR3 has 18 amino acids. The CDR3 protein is CASSYLPVPGGQYNEQFF.

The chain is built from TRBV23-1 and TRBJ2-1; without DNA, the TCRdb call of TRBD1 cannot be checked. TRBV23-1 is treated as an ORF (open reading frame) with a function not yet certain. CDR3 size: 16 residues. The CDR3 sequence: CASGRGWDRPYNEQFF.

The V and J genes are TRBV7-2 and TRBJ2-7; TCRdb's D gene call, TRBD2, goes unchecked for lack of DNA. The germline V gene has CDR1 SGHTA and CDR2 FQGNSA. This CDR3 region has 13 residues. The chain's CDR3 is CASSQAGGLEQYF.

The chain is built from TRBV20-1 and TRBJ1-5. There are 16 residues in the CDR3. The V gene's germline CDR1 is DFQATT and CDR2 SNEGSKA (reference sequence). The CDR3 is CSAREQGRGSNQPQHF.

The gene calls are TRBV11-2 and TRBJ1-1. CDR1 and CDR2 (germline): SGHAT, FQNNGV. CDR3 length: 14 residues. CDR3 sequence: CASSLGLFTTEAFF.

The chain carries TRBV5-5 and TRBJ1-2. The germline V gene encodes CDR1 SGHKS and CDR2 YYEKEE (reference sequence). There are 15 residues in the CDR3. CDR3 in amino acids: CASSLAGIATQGYTF.

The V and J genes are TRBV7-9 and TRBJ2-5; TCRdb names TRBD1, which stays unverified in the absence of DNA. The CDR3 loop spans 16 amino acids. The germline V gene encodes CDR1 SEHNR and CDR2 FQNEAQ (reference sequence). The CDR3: CASSLDLAGREETQYF.

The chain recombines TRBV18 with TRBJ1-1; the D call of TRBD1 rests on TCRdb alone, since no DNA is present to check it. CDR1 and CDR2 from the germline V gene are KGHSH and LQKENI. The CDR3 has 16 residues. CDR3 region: CASSNDQGARRTEAFF.

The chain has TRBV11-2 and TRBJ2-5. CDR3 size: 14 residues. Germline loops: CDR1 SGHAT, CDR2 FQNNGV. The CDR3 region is CASSLNREQETQYF. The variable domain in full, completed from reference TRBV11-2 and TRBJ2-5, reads EAGVAQSPRYKIIEKRQSVAFWCNPISGHATLYWYQQILGQGPKLLIQFQNNGVVDDSQLPKDRFSAERLKGVDSTLKIQPAKLEDSAVYLCASSLNREQETQYFGPGTRLLVL.

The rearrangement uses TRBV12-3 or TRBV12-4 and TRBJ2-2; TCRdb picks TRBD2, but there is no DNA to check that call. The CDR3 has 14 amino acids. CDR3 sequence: CASSFRGGTGELFF.

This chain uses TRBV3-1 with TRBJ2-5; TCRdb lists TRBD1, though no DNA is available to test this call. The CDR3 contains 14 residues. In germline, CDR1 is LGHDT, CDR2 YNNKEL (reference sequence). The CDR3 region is CASSGAPLGETQYF.

The CDR3 here is CASNREGTYEQYF. The chain combines TRBV5-1 with TRBJ2-7; lacking DNA, the TRBD1 call made by TCRdb goes unchecked. Germline lookup yields CDR1 SGHRS and CDR2 YFSETQ. There are 13 residues in the CDR3. Full variable domain (rest looked up from reference TRBV5-1 and TRBJ2-7): KAGVTQTPRYLIKTRGQQVTLSCSPISGHRSVSWYQQTPGQGLQFLFEYFSETQRNKGNFPGRFSGRQFSNSRSEMNVSTLELGDSALYLCASNREGTYEQYFGPGTRLTVT.

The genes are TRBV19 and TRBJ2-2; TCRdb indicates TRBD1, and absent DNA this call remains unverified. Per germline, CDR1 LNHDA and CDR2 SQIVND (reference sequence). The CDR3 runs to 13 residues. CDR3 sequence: CASRPTGSGELFF.

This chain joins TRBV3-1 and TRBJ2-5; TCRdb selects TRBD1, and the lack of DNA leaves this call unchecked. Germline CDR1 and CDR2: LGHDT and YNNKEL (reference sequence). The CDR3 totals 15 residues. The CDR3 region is CASSAGSGGSETQYF.